These 14 T cell receptor beta chains were sequenced from one sample in a study of OX40 agonist ivuxolimab in advanced cancers. TCRdb's copy holds only in-frame clones and misses some; the assay was immunoSEQ multiplex PCR. The repertoire holds some 54,000 clones, with almost 85% as singletons. The sequencing here drew on CD4+ or CD8+ T cells sorted from blood, taken in a trial of the OX40 agonist ivuxolimab. Every receptor here comes from an adult with an advanced solid tumor such as melanoma, head and neck, liver or kidney cancer.

The chain carries TRBV21-1 and TRBJ2-1; the D call of TRBD2 is as the table states it, not checked on the DNA. TRBV21-1 is noted as a pseudogene. CDR3 length: 14 residues. In DNA form, the CDR3 reads TGTGCCAGCAGCAAAAGCTCGGTTTTCCCTGAGCAGTTCTTC. It is translated as CASSKSSVFPEQFF.

This chain links TRBV19 with TRBJ2-7, with D possibly matching TRBD2 (6 bases). The V and J ends lost 3 bases and 2 bases respectively, with 8 bases between them. CDR3 length: 13 amino acids. Per the germline V gene, CDR1 is LNHDA and CDR2 is SQIVND (reference sequence). The CDR3 DNA sequence: TGTGCCAGTAGTATCCCGGGGGCCTACGAGCAGTACTTC. Protein sequence: CASSIPGAYEQYF.

The chain recombines TRBV25-1 with TRBJ2-1, with no clear D. Trimming left V 6 bases short and J 10 bases short, with 13 bases between. Germline V gives CDR1 MGHDK, CDR2 SYGVNS. There are 12 residues in the CDR3. CDR3 bases: TGTGCCAGCAGAATCGGCGCCAGGGAGCAGTTCTTC. Its translation: CASRIGAREQFF.

This rearrangement joins TRBV10-1 to TRBJ2-3, with TRBD2 matching over 8 bases. Germline V lookup: CDR1 WNHNN, CDR2 SYGVQD (reference sequence). The CDR3 extends over 14 amino acids. V dropped 8 bases and J dropped 3; count of bases not matched to a gene: 7. This CDR3 is CASAGGLETDTQYF. CDR3 sequence (DNA): TGCGCCAGCGCGGGAGGACTAGAGACAGATACGCAGTATTTT.

The gene calls are TRBV29-1 and TRBJ1-4, with D possibly matching TRBD1 (6 bases). V was clipped by 7 bases and J by 9 bases, with 15 bases between them. Per germline, CDR1 SQVTM and CDR2 ANQGSEA. The CDR3 runs to 12 residues. The CDR3 protein is CSAWIQGKKLFF. The CDR3 bases are TGCAGCGCCTGGATCCAGGGGAAAAAACTGTTTTTT.

The V call is TRBV28, the J call TRBJ2-7, with D unresolved. V was pared by 5 bases and J by 6 bases, with 8 bases between. The germline CDR1 and CDR2 sequences are MDHEN and SYDVKM. The CDR3 is made up of 11 amino acids. The CDR3: CASSPRREQYF. The CDR3 DNA is TGTGCCAGCAGTCCGCGGCGCGAGCAGTACTTC.

This chain uses TRBV4-1 with TRBJ1-4; no definite D call. The ends were cut back, 1 base at V and 4 bases at J, with 16 bases in the middle. The CDR3 has 17 amino acids. The germline V gene encodes CDR1 MGHRA and CDR2 YSYEKL. The CDR3 DNA reads TGCGCCAGCAGCCAAGGGGGAGCTCACGGGATTAATGAAAAACTGTTTTTT. This codes for CASSQGGAHGINEKLFF.

The genes are TRBV9 and TRBJ2-5; TRBD1 might be the D (6 bases). This CDR3 spans 14 amino acids. Between the trimmed V and J ends, which lost 0 bases and 2 bases, there was a span of 8 bases. Germline V gene data show CDR1 as SGDLS and CDR2 as YYNGEE. The CDR3 reads CASSVGQGQETQYF. Written as DNA, the CDR3 is TGTGCCAGCAGCGTAGGGCAGGGGCAAGAGACCCAGTACTTC. Together with reference TRBV9 and TRBJ2-5, the CDR3 gives the full variable domain: DSGVTQTPKHLITATGQRVTLRCSPRSGDLSVYWYQQSLDQGLQFLIQYYNGEERAKGNILERFSAQQFPDLHSELNLSSLELGDSALYFCASSVGQGQETQYFGPGTRLLVL.

This clone was observed once. V usage is TRBV2 and J usage is TRBJ1-5; TRBD1 aligns across 9 bases. J was trimmed by 5 bases and V by 7 bases; bases with no gene match: 6. The CDR3 is 14 amino acids. Germline values: CDR1 SNHLY, CDR2 FYNNEI. The CDR3 sequence is CASNGWTGDQPQHF. Here the CDR3 DNA reads TGTGCCAGCAATGGCTGGACAGGGGATCAGCCCCAGCATTTT.

The chain employs TRBV5-1 and TRBJ2-1, with 7 bases matching TRBD1. The J segment lost 4 bases and the V segment lost 4 bases, leaving 5 bases of the junction unmatched. This CDR3 region has 14 residues. CDR1 is SGHRS and CDR2 is YFSETQ in the germline V gene. The DNA of the CDR3 is TGCGCCAGCAGCACAGGGGATCAATACAATGAGCAGTTCTTC. Translated, it gives CASSTGDQYNEQFF.

This chain links TRBV6-6 with TRBJ2-7, with D possibly being TRBD2 (6 bases). CDR3 length equals 14 residues. The germline gives CDR1 MNHNY, CDR2 SVGAGI (reference sequence). V lost 6 bases, J lost 6 bases, and 18 bases lay in between. The CDR3 reads CASSPPSGFGEQYF. In DNA, the CDR3 is TGTGCCAGCAGCCCGCCGAGCGGGTTCGGCGAGCAGTACTTC.

V usage is TRBV5-5 and J usage is TRBJ2-7; TRBD1 matches at 8 bases. Germline values: CDR1 SGHKS, CDR2 YYEKEE (reference sequence). V lost 4 bases, J lost 3 bases, and 12 bases stayed unmatched. This CDR3 region has 16 residues. CDR3 coding DNA: TGTGCCAGCAGCCGGACCTTGGGACAGGATTACTACGAGCAGTACTTC. Its translation: CASSRTLGQDYYEQYF.

The V call is TRBV9, the J call TRBJ2-3; D might be TRBD1 or TRBD2, each matching 5 bases. The CDR3 loop spans 16 amino acids. V dropped 6 bases and J dropped 6 bases, with 23 bases sitting between them. Germline values: CDR1 SGDLS, CDR2 YYNGEE. CDR3 protein: CASTQTPGPSSDTQYF. In DNA form, the CDR3 reads TGTGCCAGCACCCAGACCCCGGGACCATCTTCCGATACGCAGTATTTT. Drawing the rest from reference TRBV9 and TRBJ2-3, the complete variable domain is DSGVTQTPKHLITATGQRVTLRCSPRSGDLSVYWYQQSLDQGLQFLIQYYNGEERAKGNILERFSAQQFPDLHSELNLSSLELGDSALYFCASTQTPGPSSDTQYFGPGTRLTVL.

The rearrangement joins TRBV19 to TRBJ2-2; perhaps TRBD2 as D (6 bases). V dropped 5 bases and J dropped 5 bases, with 9 bases sitting between them. Germline values: CDR1 LNHDA, CDR2 SQIVND (reference sequence). The CDR3 runs to 13 residues. The CDR3, as DNA: TGTGCCAGTAGTCTGGGGGGAACCGGGGAGCTGTTTTTT. Translation: CASSLGGTGELFF.